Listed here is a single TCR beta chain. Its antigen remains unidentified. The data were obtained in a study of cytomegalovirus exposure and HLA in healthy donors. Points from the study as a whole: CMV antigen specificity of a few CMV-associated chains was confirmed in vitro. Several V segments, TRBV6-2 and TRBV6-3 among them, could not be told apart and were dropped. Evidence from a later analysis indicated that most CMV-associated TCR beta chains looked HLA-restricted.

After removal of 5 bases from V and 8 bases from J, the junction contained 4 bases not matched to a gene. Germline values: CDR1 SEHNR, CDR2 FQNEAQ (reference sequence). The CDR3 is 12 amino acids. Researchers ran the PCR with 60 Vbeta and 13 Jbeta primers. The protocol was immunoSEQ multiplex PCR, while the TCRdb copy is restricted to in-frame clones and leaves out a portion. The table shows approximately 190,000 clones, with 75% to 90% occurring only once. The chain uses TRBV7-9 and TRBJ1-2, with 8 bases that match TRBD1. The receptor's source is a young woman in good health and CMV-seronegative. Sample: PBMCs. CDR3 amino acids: CASSRTGSGYTF. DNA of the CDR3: TGTGCCAGCAGCCGGACAGGGAGCGGCTACACCTTC.